This T cell receptor beta chain was sequenced in a study of beta chain features in type 1 diabetes. Whole-study findings and limits: Reduced insertions and increased deletions marked VDJ junctions in type 1 diabetes patients. PCR might show a preference for shorter templates, equally across patients and controls.

Germline CDR1 is SGDLS and CDR2 is YYNGEE. With V trimmed by 7 bases and J by 1 base, 3 bases remained unmatched. There are 14 residues in the CDR3. cDNA synthesis used the whole RNA isolate, giving expressed TCRB sequences. This table comes from immunoSEQ multiplex PCR, and its TCRdb copy is limited to in-frame clones, with some not included. The data hold 150,000 to 200,000 clones, with 7% to 10% observed a single time. It was via CD45RO/CCR7/CD25/CD127/CD95/CD27 that CD4+ naive, central memory, regulatory and stem cell-like memory cells were sorted. As concerns this clone: Its specificity is unknown.

The gene calls are TRBV9 and TRBJ2-2; 8 bases are shared with TRBD2. The TCR sequence derives from a woman aged 18-29 years in good health. The material sequenced was central memory CD4+ T cells from blood. DNA for the CDR3: TGTGCCAGCGGGCGGGAGGTGAACACCGGGGAGCTGTTTTTT. It yields the protein CASGREVNTGELFF.